This TCR beta chain was documented in a study of shared clonotypes between healthy human individuals (dated by TCRdb to 2018 to 2020). For the wider study: A few men and two women, aged 18 to 49 years, made up the cohort. For each donor, CD4 naive and CD4 memory were each given three plates, CD8 naive was given two plates, and CD8 memory was given one plate. Leukapheresis yielded between about 0.9 and 9.5 billion PBMCs per donor. To estimate repertoire size and how much clonotypes are shared between individuals, the study performed deep sequencing of blood TCR repertoires from roughly five healthy adults. Different laboratories and diverse techniques were used to prepare libraries and sequence TCR repertoires, to increase sequencing depth and limit assay-specific biases. Beyond this particular receptor, the publication reports: Incomplete sequencing was indicated by rarefaction of sorted-subset datasets, despite the large sequencing depth. Sampling was limited to blood, and TCR repertoires in tissue likely differ from TCR repertoires in blood. Larger estimated clonotype richness was generally found for naive subsets than for memory subsets. The small number of donors limited the genetic and exposure-history diversity represented. When several donors were compared, the shared fraction of clonotypes was 5% to 6.5% for naive CD4, less than 4% for naive CD8, roughly 2.5% for memory CD4, and less than 0.45% for memory CD8. Based on pairwise subsampling, the degree of clonotype sharing among donors was expected to be affected by sequencing depth. Compared with non-shared clonotypes, the clonotypes found in all four sorted-subset donors had higher generation probabilities.

The cysteine opens and the phenylalanine closes a CDR3 of 18 amino acids. Here the CDR3 DNA is all that survives: 54 bases in frame from base 1. V lost 4 bases and J lost 0 bases, and the count of bases not matched to a germline gene is 9. CDR1 and CDR2, looked up from the germline V gene, are SGHRS and YFSETQ. CD8 naive samples were CD45RO-negative cells positively selected for CCR7, giving a CD45RA+CCR7+ population that excluded TemRA cells. The donors were healthy, HIV-negative adults who had no recently reported acute infections or vaccinations. All donors were Caucasian adults living in Nashville, Tennessee, USA. Blood was obtained by leukapheresis, after which PBMCs were separated by Ficoll-Histopaque density gradient centrifugation and cryopreserved in liquid nitrogen vapor phase. Analytical flow cytometry was used to check the purity and quantity of each magnetically sorted T cell population. Each sorted fraction had its genomic DNA isolated and then quantified by UV absorbance on a Nanodrop 2000c.

As to this clone: Its binding antigen is unknown. No qualities accompany the bases; no much larger clone lies one base away.

TCR CDR3 regions were amplified from genomic DNA by multiplex PCR using the deep immunoSEQ assay. Extracted genomic DNA from each cell subset was distributed evenly across all wells of several immunoSEQ 96-well plates, and each plate was treated as a replicate. For sorted subsets, 150 to 200 ng genomic DNA, equal to 30,000 or so T cell genomes, was loaded into each replicate PCR. The purified libraries were quantified using a Qubit 3.0 fluorometer, sized with a Bioanalyzer 2100, and then quantified again using the KAPA Library Quantification kit. Every immunoSEQ 96-well plate was sequenced on a dedicated single-read 150-cycle Illumina NextSeq 550 flow cell. On the authors' methods: Because only junctional sequences without quality scores were contained in the immunoSEQ output, filtering matching that applied to full-length reads could not be performed. Sequences were annotated with PyIR, a Python wrapper for IgBLAST v1.9, using IMGT germline references to assign V/J genes and CDR3. Reads with weak V/J assignments (E-value above 1e-6), missing CDR3, stop codons, out-of-frame junctions, or ambiguous translated residues were removed. V3J clonotypes were defined as sequences sharing the same inferred V gene, J gene, and CDR3 amino acid sequence. The percentage overlap between two repertoires was calculated by dividing the number of shared unique clonotypes by the size of the smaller repertoire. Repertoire richness was assessed with RTK rarefaction, the Chao1 estimator, and Recon v2.1 estimates of unobserved clonotypes. Generation probabilities were computed with OLGA for all TCRbeta clonotypes obtained by the gDNA method from several donors. Sourced from immuneACCESS, this table was stored by TCRdb with only in-frame sequences that have V and J called. A share of the clones is absent; for the studies checked, an unresolved V gene accounts for under half, and the remainder has no known explanation. V and J calls plus clone size are reproduced from that table; the DNA served to infer D and trimming. A total of about 650,000 clones appear in this sample, about 95% of them only once. Less than 0.13% of the sample comes from the top ten.

The specimen was naive CD8+ T cells sorted from blood. Explained via the paper, the cell subset or site label denotes: CD45RA+CCR7+. The rearrangement joined TRBV5-1 to TRBJ2-5, and 13 junctional nucleotides match TRBD2. The clonotype originates from a young woman in good health. Here is the DNA: TGCGCCAGCAGCAACGGACTAGCGGGAGCCCTAAACCAAGAGACCCAGTACTTC. Its coded protein is CASSNGLAGALNQETQYF.